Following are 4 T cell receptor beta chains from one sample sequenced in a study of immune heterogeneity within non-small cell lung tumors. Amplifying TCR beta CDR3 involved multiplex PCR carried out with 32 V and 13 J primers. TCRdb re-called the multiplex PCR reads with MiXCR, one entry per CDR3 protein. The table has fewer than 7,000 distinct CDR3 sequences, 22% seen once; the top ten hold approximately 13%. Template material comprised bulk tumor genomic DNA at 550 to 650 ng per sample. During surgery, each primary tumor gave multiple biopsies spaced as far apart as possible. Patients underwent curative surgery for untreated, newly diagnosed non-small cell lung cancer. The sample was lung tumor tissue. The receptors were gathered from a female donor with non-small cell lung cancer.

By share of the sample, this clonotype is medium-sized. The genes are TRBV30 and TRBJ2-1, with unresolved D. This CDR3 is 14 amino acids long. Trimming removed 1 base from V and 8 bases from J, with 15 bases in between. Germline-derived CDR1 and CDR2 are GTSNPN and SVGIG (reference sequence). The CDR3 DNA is TGTGCCTGGAGTGAAGGATTCCGTAGGGATGAGCAGTTCTTC. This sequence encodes CAWSEGFRRDEQFF. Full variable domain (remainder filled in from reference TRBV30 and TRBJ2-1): SQTIHQWPATLVQPVGSPLSLECTVEGTSNPNLYWYRQAAGRGLQLLFYSVGIGQISSEVPQNLSASRPQDRQFILSSKKLLLSDSGFYLCAWSEGFRRDEQFFGPGTRLTVL.

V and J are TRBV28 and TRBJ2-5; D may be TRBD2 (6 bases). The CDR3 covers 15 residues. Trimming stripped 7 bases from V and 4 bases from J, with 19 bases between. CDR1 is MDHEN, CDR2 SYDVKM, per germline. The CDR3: CASTHRGTTRETQYF. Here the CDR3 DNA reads TGTGCCAGCACCCACCGCGGGACCACACGAGAGACCCAGTACTTC. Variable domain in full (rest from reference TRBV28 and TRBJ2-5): DVKVTQSSRYLVKRTGEKVFLECVQDMDHENMFWYRQDPGLGLRLIYFSYDVKMKEKGDIPEGYSVSREKKERFSLILESASTNQTSMYLCASTHRGTTRETQYFGPGTRLLVL.

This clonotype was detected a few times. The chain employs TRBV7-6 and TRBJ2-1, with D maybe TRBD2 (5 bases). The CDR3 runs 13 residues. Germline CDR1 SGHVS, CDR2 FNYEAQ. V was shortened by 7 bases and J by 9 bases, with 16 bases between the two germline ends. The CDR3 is CASNQSPAGEQFF. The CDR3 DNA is TGTGCCAGCAACCAGAGCCCGGCGGGTGAGCAGTTCTTC.

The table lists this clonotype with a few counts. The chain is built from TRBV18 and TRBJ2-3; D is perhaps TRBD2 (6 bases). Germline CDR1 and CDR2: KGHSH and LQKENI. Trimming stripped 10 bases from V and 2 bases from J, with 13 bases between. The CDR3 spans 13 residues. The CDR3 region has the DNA TGTGCCACTGTAGCGGACCACACAGATACGCAGTATTTT. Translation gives CATVADHTDTQYF.